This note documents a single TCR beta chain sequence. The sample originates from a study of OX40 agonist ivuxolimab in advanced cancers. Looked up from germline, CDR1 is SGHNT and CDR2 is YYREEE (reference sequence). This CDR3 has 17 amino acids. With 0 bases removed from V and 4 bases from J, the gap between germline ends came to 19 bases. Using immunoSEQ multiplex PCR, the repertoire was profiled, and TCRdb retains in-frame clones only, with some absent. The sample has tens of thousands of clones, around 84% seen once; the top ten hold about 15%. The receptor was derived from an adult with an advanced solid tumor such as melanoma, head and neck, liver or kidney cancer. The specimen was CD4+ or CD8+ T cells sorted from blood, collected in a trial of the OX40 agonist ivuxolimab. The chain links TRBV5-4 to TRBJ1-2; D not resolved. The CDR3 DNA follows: TGTGCCAGCAGCTTGGGAGCAGAATGGGAATTTCGCTATGGCTACACCTTC. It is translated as CASSLGAEWEFRYGYTF.